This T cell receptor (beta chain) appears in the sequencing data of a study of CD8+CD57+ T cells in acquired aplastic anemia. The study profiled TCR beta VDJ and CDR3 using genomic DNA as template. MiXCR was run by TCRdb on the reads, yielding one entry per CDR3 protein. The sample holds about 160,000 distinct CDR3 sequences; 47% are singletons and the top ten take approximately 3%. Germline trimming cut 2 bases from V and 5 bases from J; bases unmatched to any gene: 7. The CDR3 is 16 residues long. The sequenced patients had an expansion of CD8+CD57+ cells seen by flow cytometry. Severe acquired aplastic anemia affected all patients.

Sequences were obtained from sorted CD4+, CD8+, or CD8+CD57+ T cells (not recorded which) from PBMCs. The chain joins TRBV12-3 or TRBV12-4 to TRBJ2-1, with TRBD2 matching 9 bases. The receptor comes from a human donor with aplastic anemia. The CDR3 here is CASSLRLAGIHNEQFF. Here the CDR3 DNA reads TGTGCCAGCAGTTTAAGGCTAGCGGGAATCCACAATGAGCAGTTCTTC.